One sample yielded the 27 T cell receptor beta chains listed below, sequenced in a study of blood T cell repertoires in COVID-19. Libraries were prepared by immunoSEQ multiplex PCR; TCRdb keeps only in-frame clonotypes and omits some of them. The sample has around 500,000 clones; 70% to 90% are singletons. The specimen was PBMCs or T cells enriched from blood (not recorded which). All receptors come from a middle-aged woman who had recovered from COVID-19.

This clone was picked up one time. The V call is TRBV7-2, the J call TRBJ1-2; weak D call: TRBD1 (5 bases). This CDR3 has 13 residues. The germline CDR1 and CDR2 sequences are SGHTA and FQGNSA. Trimming removed 3 bases at V and 4 bases at J, with 9 bases between. The CDR3 region is CASSFQGLYGYTF. CDR3 DNA sequence: TGTGCCAGCAGCTTCCAGGGCCTCTATGGCTACACCTTC. The full variable domain, in which reference TRBV7-2 and TRBJ1-2 provide the parts outside the CDR3, is GAGVSQSPSNKVTEKGKDVELRCDPISGHTALYWYRQSLGQGLEFLIYFQGNSAPDKSGLPSDRFSAERTGGSVSTLTIQRTQQEDSAVYLCASSFQGLYGYTFGSGTRLTVV.

The chain uses TRBV11-2 and TRBJ1-1; 8 bases are a match to TRBD1. CDR1 SGHAT and CDR2 FQNNGV come from the germline V gene. The CDR3 runs 14 residues. J gave up 10 bases and V 1 base, and 8 bases lay outside the gene matches. For the CDR3, the DNA is TGTGCCAGCAGCTTAGGCACAGGGGGGGGTCGAGCTTTCTTT. Protein: CASSLGTGGGRAFF.

The chain is built from TRBV29-1 and TRBJ1-3; 8 bases are a match to TRBD1. The ends lost 6 bases at V and 4 bases at J; junction bases unmatched: 5. CDR1 and CDR2 (germline): SQVTM, ANQGSEA. The CDR3 length is 13 residues. The CDR3 region has the DNA TGCAGCGTCGGACAGGGAGAAGGAAACACCATATATTTT. Its protein is CSVGQGEGNTIYF.

The chain employs TRBV27 and TRBJ2-5; possibly TRBD1 for D (5 bases). Germline V gives CDR1 MNHEY, CDR2 SMNVEV (reference sequence). The CDR3 loop spans 14 amino acids. Trimming shortened V by 3 bases and J by 2 bases, and 10 bases separated the two germline ends. CDR3 nucleotides: TGTGCCAGCAGTTTTCTGGCAGGGCAAGAGACCCAGTACTTC. Protein: CASSFLAGQETQYF.

The J gene is TRBJ2-1, the V gene TRBV10-3, with 12 bases that match TRBD2. Germline CDR1 is ENHRY and CDR2 is SYGVKD. The CDR3 has 19 residues. Trimming took 3 bases from V and 5 from J; bases not matched to a gene: 14. The CDR3 DNA sequence: TGTGCCATCAGTGACCCTGTATCTAGCGGGAGGGAATCTCACAATGAGCAGTTCTTC. This encodes CAISDPVSSGRESHNEQFF.

CDR3 in DNA: TGTGCCAGCAGCCAAGCGTCTTTCTACAATGAGCAGTTCTTC. Amino acid sequence: CASSQASFYNEQFF. The chain joins TRBV14 to TRBJ2-1; no clear D gene. V dropped 1 base and J dropped 3 bases, with 7 bases sitting between them. This CDR3 region has 14 residues. Germline V lookup: CDR1 SGHDN, CDR2 FVKESK.

The CDR3 spells CASSMAGIPGYTF. Here the CDR3 DNA reads TGTGCCAGCAGCATGGCGGGGATTCCCGGCTACACCTTC. The chain employs TRBV21-1 and TRBJ1-2. TRBV21-1 is deemed a pseudogene. The CDR3 has 13 residues.

This clone turned up a few times. This CDR3 reads CASSQEAGLNTEAFF. The CDR3 coding sequence is TGCGCCAGCAGCCAAGAAGCAGGGCTGAACACTGAAGCTTTCTTT. The rearrangement uses TRBV4-1 and TRBJ1-1; D may be TRBD1 (5 bases). Trimming shortened V by 0 bases and J by 0 bases, and 8 bases separated the two germline ends. The CDR3 totals 15 residues. Per germline, CDR1 MGHRA and CDR2 YSYEKL.

The chain employs TRBV2 and TRBJ2-3; D may be TRBD1 (6 bases). CDR1 SNHLY and CDR2 FYNNEI come from the germline V gene. The CDR3 totals 13 residues. The germline V and J ends were trimmed by 6 bases and 4 bases, with 11 bases remaining between them. CDR3 sequence reads: CASSGQLADTQYF. Here the CDR3 DNA reads TGTGCCAGCAGCGGACAGTTAGCAGATACGCAGTATTTT.

V is TRBV7-9 and J is TRBJ2-2; 8 positions agree with TRBD2. V shed 3 bases, J shed 6 bases, and the junction held 9 bases outside the gene matches. Germline CDR1 SEHNR, CDR2 FQNEAQ (reference sequence). The CDR3 has 16 residues. The CDR3 protein is CASSFQSGSSAGELFF. The CDR3 DNA sequence: TGTGCCAGCAGCTTTCAAAGCGGGAGTTCCGCCGGGGAGCTGTTTTTT. Full variable domain (missing parts from reference TRBV7-9 and TRBJ2-2): DTGVSQNPRHKITKRGQNVTFRCDPISEHNRLYWYRQTLGQGPEFLTYFQNEAQLEKSRLLSDRFSAERPKGSFSTLEIQRTEQGDSAMYLCASSFQSGSSAGELFFGEGSRLTVL.

This sequence joins TRBV3-1 (or the pseudogene TRBV3-2) and TRBJ1-2, with 10 positions matching TRBD1. This CDR3 has 13 amino acids. After removal of 5 bases from V and 8 bases from J, the junction contained 5 bases not matched to a gene. Germline CDR1 LGHDT, CDR2 YNNKEL (reference sequence). The CDR3 loop reads CASSGDRGGGYTF. The CDR3 bases are TGTGCCAGCAGCGGGGACAGGGGAGGAGGCTACACCTTC.

This rearrangement joins TRBV28 to TRBJ1-2; possible D gene TRBD1, 5 bases. With 6 bases removed from V and 3 bases from J, the gap between germline ends came to 8 bases. In germline, CDR1 is MDHEN, CDR2 SYDVKM. The CDR3 spans 12 residues. CDR3 sequence: CASRPTDYGYTF. In DNA, the CDR3 is TGTGCCAGCAGGCCGACAGACTATGGCTACACCTTC.

This chain connects TRBV4-2 to TRBJ1-2, with 7 bases identical to TRBD1. Germline lookup yields CDR1 LGHNA and CDR2 YNFKEQ. J was trimmed by 5 bases and V by 0 bases; bases with no gene match: 6. The CDR3 is made up of 15 amino acids. CDR3 residues: CASSQEEGGAYGYTF. In DNA, the CDR3 is TGTGCCAGCAGCCAAGAGGAAGGGGGCGCGTATGGCTACACCTTC.

The chain has TRBV5-6 and TRBJ1-2; D gene unclear. Germline CDR1 SGHDT, CDR2 YYEEEE. CDR3 length: 15 residues. The V and J ends lost 0 bases and 1 base respectively, with 10 bases between them. The CDR3 reads CASSLAGGINYGYTF. The CDR3 nucleotides read TGTGCCAGCAGCTTGGCAGGCGGGATTAACTATGGCTACACCTTC.

This chain connects TRBV13 to TRBJ2-7, with TRBD2 matching over 10 bases. The CDR3 spans 14 residues. The germline CDR1 and CDR2 sequences are PRHDT and FYEKMQ (reference sequence). The J segment lost 7 bases and the V segment lost 5 bases, leaving 8 bases of the junction unmatched. In nucleotides, the CDR3 is TGTGCCAGCAGCGAGAGGACTAGCGGCTTAGAGCAGTACTTC. Amino acids: CASSERTSGLEQYF.

The V call is TRBV2, the J call TRBJ2-2, with unresolved D. CDR1 and CDR2 (germline): SNHLY, FYNNEI. The CDR3 is 12 residues long. Trimming stripped 7 bases from V and 3 bases from J, with 6 bases between. CDR3 in DNA: TGTGCCAGCACGCAGGACACCGGGGAGCTGTTTTTT. Protein product: CASTQDTGELFF.

The genes are TRBV25-1 and TRBJ1-1; perhaps TRBD1 as D (6 bases). The CDR3 extends over 15 amino acids. The germline V and J ends were trimmed by 6 bases and 4 bases, with 18 bases remaining between them. Germline-derived CDR1 and CDR2 are MGHDK and SYGVNS. DNA for the CDR3: TGTGCCAGCAGAGGAGGGGGGGCGCCGGTCACTGAAGCTTTCTTT. Encoded protein: CASRGGGAPVTEAFF.

This chain joins TRBV10-3 and TRBJ2-7, with D maybe TRBD2 (7 bases). This CDR3 region has 15 residues. Germline V gene lookup returns CDR1 ENHRY and CDR2 SYGVKD. With 2 bases removed from V and 6 bases from J, the gap between germline ends came to 17 bases. Here the CDR3 reads CAISEEAEGGVEQYF. In DNA form, the CDR3 reads TGTGCCATCAGTGAGGAGGCGGAAGGGGGGGTCGAGCAGTACTTC.

The chain recombines TRBV30 with TRBJ2-1, with unresolved D. Per the germline V gene, CDR1 is GTSNPN and CDR2 is SVGIG (reference sequence). The CDR3 loop spans 13 amino acids. The V and J ends lost 3 bases and 3 bases respectively, with 9 bases between them. The CDR3 coding sequence is TGTGCCTGGAGAGGCAGGTTCTACAATGAGCAGTTCTTC. Translating gives CAWRGRFYNEQFF.

The rearrangement links TRBV28 to TRBJ2-4, with 7 nucleotides matching TRBD2. Germline assignment: CDR1 MDHEN and CDR2 SYDVKM. The CDR3 consists of 14 residues. J lost 6 bases, V lost 6 bases, and 8 bases had no gene match. CDR3 amino acids: CASSPGTTANIQYF. The CDR3 DNA follows: TGTGCCAGCAGCCCCGGGACTACCGCAAACATTCAGTACTTC.

This clone occurred a few times. The chain joins TRBV24-1 to TRBJ2-1; TRBD2 agrees at 15 bases. Germline CDR1 KGHDR, CDR2 SFDVKD. The CDR3 loop spans 21 amino acids. V lost 5 bases and J lost 1; bases outside the gene matches: 14. This chain's CDR3 is CATSGSGTSGRPTISYNEQFF. CDR3 nucleotides: TGTGCCACCAGTGGGTCGGGGACTAGCGGGAGGCCAACTATTTCCTACAATGAGCAGTTCTTC.

The chain carries TRBV5-5 and TRBJ1-5; TRBD1 is a possible D gene (5 bases). The CDR3 loop spans 14 amino acids. The V end lost 3 bases, the J end lost 4 bases, and 11 bases lay between the germline ends. From germline, CDR1 is SGHKS and CDR2 YYEKEE (reference sequence). The CDR3 DNA reads as TGTGCCAGCAGCTCCTCCGCAGGGAATCAGCCCCAGCATTTT. This sequence encodes CASSSSAGNQPQHF.

This chain connects TRBV19 to TRBJ2-7; 7 bases align to TRBD1. Germline CDR1 reads LNHDA; CDR2 reads SQIVND (reference sequence). The CDR3 runs to 14 residues. V dropped 4 bases and J dropped 3; count of bases not matched to a gene: 6. The CDR3 DNA sequence: TGTGCCAGTAGTACCACCCGACAGGGCTACGAGCAGTACTTC. Translated: CASSTTRQGYEQYF.

In this sample, this clone turned up once. The V gene is TRBV27, the J gene TRBJ1-2; D is undetermined. The V and J ends lost 5 bases and 5 bases respectively, with 12 bases between them. Germline lookup yields CDR1 MNHEY and CDR2 SMNVEV (reference sequence). This CDR3 comprises 13 residues. As DNA, the CDR3 is TGTGCCAGCAGTCCCCGGGATGGGTATGGCTACACCTTC. This codes for CASSPRDGYGYTF.

The V gene is TRBV2, the J gene TRBJ1-1, with 9 bases that match TRBD1. The germline V gene encodes CDR1 SNHLY and CDR2 FYNNEI. The CDR3 covers 13 residues. Trimming at V came to 5 bases and at J to 13 bases, leaving 11 bases not matched to a gene. The CDR3 loop is CASSSSGTGIVFF. The CDR3 nucleotides read TGTGCCAGCAGTTCCTCCGGGACAGGGATCGTTTTCTTT.

V gene TRBV3-1 (or the pseudogene TRBV3-2) combines with J gene TRBJ1-2; TRBD1 matches at 7 bases. Germline values: CDR1 LGHDT, CDR2 YNNKEL (reference sequence). The CDR3 sequence is 14 residues long. With V trimmed by 4 bases and J by 5 bases, 7 bases remained unmatched. The chain's CDR3 is CASSPAGGPYGYTF. The CDR3 DNA is TGTGCCAGCAGCCCAGCAGGGGGTCCTTATGGCTACACCTTC.

The rearrangement uses TRBV27 and TRBJ1-2; D is undetermined. In germline, CDR1 is MNHEY, CDR2 SMNVEV (reference sequence). CDR3 size: 16 residues. Deletions cut 1 base from V and 7 bases from J, with 19 bases between. CDR3 coding DNA: TGTGCCAGCAGTTTATTACTCGGGGTCGGTCCTTCTGGCTACACCTTC. The encoded protein is CASSLLLGVGPSGYTF.